The clone carrying this TCR beta chain came up many times. Its antigen is not identified. The record originates from a study of T cells in Graves' hyperthyroidism and ophthalmopathy. RNA transcripts served as the template for amplifying TCR beta CDR3 regions. HTBI primers drove first-round RT-PCR of the TCR CDR3. MiXCR was run by TCRdb on the multiplex PCR reads, yielding one entry per CDR3 protein. The sample comprises 650,000 to 750,000 distinct CDR3 sequences, approximately 15% of which are singletons, and roughly 10% rests with the top ten. Germline lookup yields CDR1 DFQATT and CDR2 SNEGSKA (reference sequence). V lost 1 base to trimming and J lost 3 bases, with 10 bases between them. This CDR3 contains 13 residues. Study-wide results and caveats: Ophthalmopathy was predicted by the model a median of approximately six months ahead of onset.

This TCR was recovered from a woman aged 18 to 35 with Graves' hyperthyroidism. Material: blood. V and J are TRBV20-1 and TRBJ2-7; maybe TRBD2 (5 bases). In DNA, the CDR3 is TGCAGTGCTAGAGGCCCCCGGGACTACGAGCAGTACTTC. Translation: CSARGPRDYEQYF.